These 22 T cell receptor beta chains were sequenced from one sample in a study of blood T cell repertoires in COVID-19. Here immunoSEQ multiplex PCR was the method, and the copy in TCRdb shows in-frame clones only, minus some. The sample shows 15,000 to 20,000 clones, around nine tenths of them seen only once. The sequenced material came from peripheral blood. The receptors originated from a human donor in a cohort sampled during active COVID-19.

The gene calls are TRBV27 and TRBJ2-7; TRBD2 aligns across 9 bases. The CDR3 covers 16 residues. The V gene's germline CDR1 is MNHEY and CDR2 SMNVEV (reference sequence). V gave up 2 bases and J gave up 6 bases; unmatched junction bases: 11. The CDR3 protein is CASSLILSGGTSEQYF. Here the CDR3 DNA reads TGTGCCAGCAGTTTAATTCTGAGCGGGGGGACCTCCGAGCAGTACTTC.

The chain combines TRBV11-2 with TRBJ1-4; D call uncertain. Germline V gives CDR1 SGHAT, CDR2 FQNNGV. The CDR3 runs to 15 residues. The V and J ends lost 1 base and 4 bases respectively, with 10 bases between them. The CDR3 DNA reads as TGTGCCAGCAGCTTAGGGGTAGAGGGTAATGAAAAACTGTTTTTT. Residues: CASSLGVEGNEKLFF.

The V gene is TRBV15, the J gene TRBJ1-1, with 7 bases fitting TRBD1. In germline, CDR1 is LNHNV, CDR2 YYDKDF (reference sequence). There are 15 residues in the CDR3. V was clipped by 3 bases and J by 3 bases; unmatched bases: 7. The CDR3 coding sequence is TGTGCCACCAGCAGGGGTTCGCAGGGGGACACTGAAGCTTTCTTT. Translation gives CATSRGSQGDTEAFF. Complete variable domain (other parts from reference TRBV15 and TRBJ1-1): DAMVIQNPRYQVTQFGKPVTLSCSQTLNHNVMYWYQQKSSQAPKLLFHYYDKDFNNEADTPDNFQSRRPNTSFCFLDIRSPGLGDTAMYLCATSRGSQGDTEAFFGQGTRLTVV.

In this sample, this clone turned up once. This chain joins TRBV2 and TRBJ2-7; 7 nucleotides agree with TRBD1. The germline CDR1 and CDR2 sequences are SNHLY and FYNNEI. The CDR3 is 12 amino acids. V gave up 6 bases and J gave up 4 bases; unmatched junction bases: 3. CDR3 DNA: TGTGCCAGCAGCGCGACAGGGTACGAGCAGTACTTC. Its protein is CASSATGYEQYF.

The chain uses TRBV2 and TRBJ2-2, with TRBD2 identical over 7 bases. J gave up 7 bases and V 7 bases, and 6 bases lay outside the gene matches. The CDR3 extends over 13 amino acids. CDR1 and CDR2 from the germline V gene are SNHLY and FYNNEI. The CDR3 protein is CASKSGTIGELFF. The CDR3 DNA reads as TGTGCCAGCAAATCAGGGACTATCGGGGAGCTGTTTTTT.

This sequence joins TRBV6-5 and TRBJ1-1; D might be TRBD1 (5 bases). This CDR3 contains 13 residues. Germline lookup yields CDR1 MNHEY and CDR2 SVGAGI. With 5 bases removed from V and 1 base from J, the gap between germline ends came to 8 bases. The CDR3 nucleotides are TGTGCCAGCAGTCCGGGGGGGAACACTGAAGCTTTCTTT. Translated, it gives CASSPGGNTEAFF.

The rearrangement links TRBV7-9 to TRBJ1-2; D ambiguous. Germline V gene data show CDR1 as SEHNR and CDR2 as FQNEAQ (reference sequence). This CDR3 has 13 amino acids. The V end was cut by 6 bases, the J end by 5 bases, with 13 bases between. CDR3 loop: CASRPGGPYGYTF. The DNA for the CDR3 is TGTGCCAGCAGACCAGGAGGACCATATGGCTACACCTTC.

This clone was seen more than once but under ten times. The chain uses TRBV2 and TRBJ2-3; 7 positions match TRBD1. Germline V lookup: CDR1 SNHLY, CDR2 FYNNEI. The V segment lost 6 bases and the J segment 7 bases; nucleotides outside the gene matches: 10. The CDR3 consists of 14 residues. Here the CDR3 reads CASSPTGMGNTQYF. CDR3 DNA sequence: TGTGCCAGCAGCCCGACAGGGATGGGAAATACGCAGTATTTT.

The rearrangement joins TRBV19 to TRBJ1-5, with D perhaps matching TRBD1 (6 bases). Trimming cost V 3 bases and J 5 bases, with 8 bases left between them. The CDR3 is 13 amino acids. Germline assignment: CDR1 LNHDA and CDR2 SQIVND (reference sequence). This CDR3 reads CASSIKGDQPQHF. DNA of the CDR3: TGTGCCAGTAGTATTAAGGGGGATCAGCCCCAGCATTTT.

The rearrangement joins TRBV4-2 to TRBJ1-4, with 8 bases fitting TRBD1. This CDR3 has 16 residues. Looked up from germline, CDR1 is LGHNA and CDR2 is YNFKEQ. J was trimmed by 7 bases and V by 3 bases; bases with no gene match: 10. CDR3 nucleotides: TGTGCCAGCAGCCACCGACCGACAGGGGAGGGTGAAAAACTGTTTTTT. It translates to CASSHRPTGEGEKLFF.

CDR3 amino acids: CASKRLEADTQYF. The CDR3 bases are TGTGCCAGCAAGCGACTAGAGGCGGATACGCAGTATTTT. The chain carries TRBV6-5 and TRBJ2-3, with D possibly matching TRBD2 (6 bases). V was trimmed by 7 bases and J by 6 bases, leaving 14 bases between them. CDR1 and CDR2 (germline): MNHEY, SVGAGI. This CDR3 has 13 residues.

V and J are TRBV18 and TRBJ2-7; D uncertain. The CDR3 has 14 residues. Germline-derived CDR1 and CDR2 are KGHSH and LQKENI. Trimming removed 3 bases from V and 1 base from J, with 10 bases in between. As DNA, the CDR3 is TGTGCCAGCTCACCCGGTATGACTTCCTACGAGCAGTACTTC. Translation gives CASSPGMTSYEQYF.

This clone was picked up one time. As DNA, the CDR3 is TGCGCCAGCAGCTTCGGAACTAGCGGGGGACCAGATACGCAGTATTTT. Amino acid sequence: CASSFGTSGGPDTQYF. The J gene is TRBJ2-3, the V gene TRBV5-1, with 11 positions matching TRBD2. Germline lookup yields CDR1 SGHRS and CDR2 YFSETQ. The CDR3 is 16 residues long. The V segment lost 2 bases and the J segment 4 bases; nucleotides outside the gene matches: 6.

This sequence joins TRBV3-1 (or the pseudogene TRBV3-2) and TRBJ2-4; 10 nucleotides line up with TRBD1. CDR3 length: 18 amino acids. The ends lost 2 bases at V and 2 bases at J; junction bases unmatched: 9. Germline CDR1 reads LGHDT; CDR2 reads YNNKEL (reference sequence). The CDR3 loop reads CASSQFGDRGLSKNIQYF. CDR3 coding DNA: TGTGCCAGCAGCCAATTTGGTGACAGGGGGCTTTCCAAAAACATTCAGTACTTC.

This chain connects TRBV30 to TRBJ1-1; D not resolved. Trimming pared 2 bases from V and 10 bases from J, leaving 14 bases between. The CDR3 length is 12 residues. CDR1 is GTSNPN, CDR2 SVGIG, per germline (reference sequence). The CDR3 is CAWSPREFGAFF. DNA of the CDR3: TGTGCCTGGAGTCCACGAGAGTTCGGAGCTTTCTTT.

The J gene is TRBJ2-5, the V gene TRBV7-9, with D possibly TRBD1 on 6 matching bases. Germline V CDR1 and CDR2: SEHNR, FQNEAQ (reference sequence). V was trimmed by 5 bases and J by 1 base, leaving 8 bases between them. The CDR3 extends over 13 amino acids. The CDR3, as DNA: TGTGCCAGCAGCACACAGGGCCAAGAGACCCAGTACTTC. It specifies CASSTQGQETQYF.

In DNA form, the CDR3 reads TGTGCCAGCAGTTTATCCTACCCAGGGACTACCGCGTCCTACGAGCAGTACTTC. This gives the protein CASSLSYPGTTASYEQYF. V and J are TRBV27 and TRBJ2-7; TRBD2 matches at 7 bases. The J segment lost 1 base and the V segment lost 0 bases, leaving 12 bases of the junction unmatched. The germline gives CDR1 MNHEY, CDR2 SMNVEV (reference sequence). The CDR3 sequence is 18 residues long.

The rearrangement joins TRBV5-1 to TRBJ2-7; D call uncertain. The germline V gene encodes CDR1 SGHRS and CDR2 YFSETQ. Trimming pared 0 bases from V and 3 bases from J, leaving 13 bases between. This CDR3 region has 15 residues. The CDR3: CASSLGHRNNYEQYF. DNA of the CDR3: TGCGCCAGCAGCTTGGGACATAGGAATAACTACGAGCAGTACTTC. Complete variable domain (other parts from reference TRBV5-1 and TRBJ2-7): KAGVTQTPRYLIKTRGQQVTLSCSPISGHRSVSWYQQTPGQGLQFLFEYFSETQRNKGNFPGRFSGRQFSNSRSEMNVSTLELGDSALYLCASSLGHRNNYEQYFGPGTRLTVT.

The V gene is TRBV6-6, the J gene TRBJ2-1, with TRBD2 matching over 8 bases. The germline V gene encodes CDR1 MNHNY and CDR2 SVGAGI (reference sequence). Trimming removed 6 bases from V and 6 bases from J; junction bases left unmatched: 4. The CDR3 extends over 13 amino acids. CDR3 sequence: CASRSGTSNEQFF. Written as DNA, the CDR3 is TGTGCCAGCAGGTCTGGGACTAGCAATGAGCAGTTCTTC.

V is TRBV19 and J is TRBJ2-2; D possibly corresponds to TRBD2 (6 bases). V dropped 7 bases and J dropped 3 bases, with 9 bases sitting between them. The V gene's germline CDR1 is LNHDA and CDR2 SQIVND (reference sequence). The CDR3 extends over 13 amino acids. The CDR3 DNA reads TGTGCCAGTACCAGGGAGGACACCGGGGAGCTGTTTTTT. It yields the protein CASTREDTGELFF.

The V call is TRBV12-3 or TRBV12-4, the J call TRBJ2-1; D remains ambiguous. The CDR3 is 11 residues long. The germline V and J ends were trimmed by 3 bases and 8 bases, with 5 bases remaining between them. The CDR3 DNA sequence: TGTGCCAGCAGTTTTTTAGATGAGCAGTTCTTC. The encoded protein is CASSFLDEQFF.

This rearrangement joins TRBV2 to TRBJ2-7; TRBD2 matches 7 bases. The CDR3 runs 13 residues. CDR1 and CDR2 (germline): SNHLY, FYNNEI. V shed 5 bases, J shed 7 bases, and the junction held 8 bases outside the gene matches. The CDR3 nucleotides read TGTGCCAGCAGTTGGACTAGGGCCGGGGAGCAGTACTTC. Its translation: CASSWTRAGEQYF.